A selection of T cell receptor beta chains follows, all from one sample in a study of blood T cell repertoires in COVID-19. Clones were read by immunoSEQ multiplex PCR, and TCRdb kept only the in-frame ones, dropping some. The sample holds some 180,000 clones, nearly 90% seen once. Material for sequencing was peripheral blood. Every receptor here comes from a man aged 45-60 years with acute or convalescent COVID-19. CDR3s include the opening cysteine and the closing phenylalanine or tryptophan. A D gene is named only where the DNA matches it firmly. Size values are once, few and many counts, or a class for expanded clones, and some rows have none.

clone_size	v_call	d_call	j_call	cdr3_aa	cdr3_nt
NA	TRBV27	NA	TRBJ2-7	CASSFENSYEQYF	TGTGCCAGCAGTTTCGAGAACTCCTACGAGCAGTACTTC
NA	TRBV12-3/TRBV12-4	NA	TRBJ1-6	CASSPDTSPLHF	TGTGCCAGCAGCCCAGATACCTCACCCCTCCACTTT
NA	TRBV11-2	TRBD2	TRBJ2-5	CASSSLAGGRETQYF	TGTGCCAGCAGCTCCCTAGCGGGGGGGCGTGAGACCCAGTACTTC
NA	TRBV5-6	NA	TRBJ1-4	CASSLRTATTNEKLFF	TGTGCCAGCAGCTTGCGGACAGCTACAACTAATGAAAAACTGTTTTTT
NA	TRBV6-6	TRBD1	TRBJ1-6	CASTTGQGGNSPLHF	TGTGCCAGCACTACCGGACAGGGAGGGAATTCACCCCTCCACTTT
NA	TRBV7-9	NA	TRBJ1-2	CASSLREWDYGYTF	TGTGCCAGCAGCTTGCGGGAATGGGACTATGGCTACACCTTC
NA	TRBV3-1/TRBV3-2	NA	TRBJ1-1	CASSQGYTEAFF	TGTGCCAGCAGCCAGGGCTACACTGAAGCTTTCTTT
NA	TRBV7-3	TRBD1	TRBJ1-1	CASSRIGVLDRVLNTEAFF	TGTGCCAGCAGCCGAATCGGAGTACTGGACAGGGTACTGAACACTGAAGCTTTCTTT
NA	TRBV11-2	NA	TRBJ1-2	CASSLGPQGLNYGYTF	TGTGCCAGCAGCTTAGGGCCCCAGGGTCTGAACTATGGCTACACCTTC
once	TRBV7-8	NA	TRBJ2-6	CASSLRAGSSGANVLTF	TGTGCCAGCAGCTTACGCGCAGGATCCTCTGGGGCCAACGTCCTGACTTTC
NA	TRBV5-1	NA	TRBJ2-4	CASSSGRSAENIQYF	TGCGCCAGCAGCTCAGGCCGCTCGGCCGAAAACATTCAGTACTTC
NA	TRBV9	NA	TRBJ1-5	CASSVDFRVHQPQHF	TGTGCCAGCAGCGTAGATTTCAGGGTACATCAGCCCCAGCATTTT
once	TRBV18	NA	TRBJ1-1	CASSPTFVGDTEAFF	TGTGCCAGCTCACCAACCTTCGTCGGGGACACTGAAGCTTTCTTT
NA	TRBV18	NA	TRBJ2-1	CASSPGAYEQFF	TGTGCCAGCTCACCAGGAGCCTATGAGCAGTTCTTC
NA	TRBV5-1	NA	TRBJ1-4	CASSLASGAGVDEKLFF	TGCGCCAGCAGCTTAGCTAGCGGGGCAGGGGTCGATGAAAAACTGTTTTTT
NA	TRBV7-2	NA	TRBJ1-4	CASSLRQATNEKLFF	TGTGCCAGCAGCTTGAGACAGGCAACTAATGAAAAACTGTTTTTT
NA	TRBV11-3	NA	TRBJ2-1	CASSLGYGARVSDEQFF	TGTGCCAGCAGCTTAGGTTATGGGGCCAGGGTTTCGGATGAGCAGTTCTTC
NA	TRBV6-1	NA	TRBJ2-3	CASSELGASTDTQYF	TGTGCCAGCAGTGAACTAGGAGCTAGCACAGATACGCAGTATTTT
NA	TRBV6-5	NA	TRBJ1-4	CASSGTTTNEKLFF	TGTGCCAGCAGCGGAACTACAACTAATGAAAAACTGTTTTTT
NA	TRBV5-6	NA	TRBJ2-7	CASSPAGTRSYEQYF	TGTGCCAGCAGCCCAGCCGGGACAAGGTCCTACGAGCAGTACTTC
NA	TRBV4-1	TRBD2	TRBJ2-2	CASSQPLAGVRELFF	TGCGCCAGCAGCCAACCTTTAGCGGGAGTGAGGGAGCTGTTTTTT
NA	TRBV7-9	NA	TRBJ1-2	CASSLSSGNYGYTF	TGTGCCAGCAGCTTAAGCTCGGGAAACTATGGCTACACCTTC
few	TRBV2	TRBD1	TRBJ1-2	CASRGNDRGYGYTF	TGTGCCAGCAGAGGAAATGACAGGGGCTATGGCTACACCTTC
NA	TRBV7-2	NA	TRBJ1-5	CASSQGLYDQPQHF	TGTGCCAGCAGTCAAGGACTATATGATCAGCCCCAGCATTTT